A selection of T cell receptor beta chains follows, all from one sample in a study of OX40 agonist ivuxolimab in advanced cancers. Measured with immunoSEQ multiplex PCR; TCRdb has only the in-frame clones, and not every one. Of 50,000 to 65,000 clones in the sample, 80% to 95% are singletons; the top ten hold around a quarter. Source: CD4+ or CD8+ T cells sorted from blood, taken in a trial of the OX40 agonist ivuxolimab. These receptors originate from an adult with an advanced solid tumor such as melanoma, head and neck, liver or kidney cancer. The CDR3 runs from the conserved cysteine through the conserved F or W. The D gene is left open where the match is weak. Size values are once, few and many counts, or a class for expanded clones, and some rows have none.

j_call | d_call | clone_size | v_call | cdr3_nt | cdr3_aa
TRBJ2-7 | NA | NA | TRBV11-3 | TGTGCCAGCAGCGCCTCAGGTGATTCCTACGAGCAGTACTTC | CASSASGDSYEQYF
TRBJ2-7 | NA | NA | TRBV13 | TGTGCCAGCAGCTTTGGATCGTACGAGCAGTACTTC | CASSFGSYEQYF
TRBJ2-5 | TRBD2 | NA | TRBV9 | TGTGCCAGCAGCGTAAGCGGGAGGGCCCCAGAGACCCAGTACTTC | CASSVSGRAPETQYF
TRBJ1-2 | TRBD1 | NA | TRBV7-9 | TGTGCCAGCAGCGCCCGGACAGGGGGCACTGGCTACACCTTC | CASSARTGGTGYTF
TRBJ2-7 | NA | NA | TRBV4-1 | TGCGCCAGCAGCCTTGCCCGGACTTCGAGCTCCTACGAGCAGTACTTC | CASSLARTSSSYEQYF
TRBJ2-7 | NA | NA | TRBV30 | TGTGCCGCCCGACTAGTCGGGGACGAGCAGTACTTC | CAARLVGDEQYF
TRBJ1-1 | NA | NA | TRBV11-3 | TGTGCCAGCAGCCTAAACGGGCCAAACACTGAAGCTTTCTTT | CASSLNGPNTEAFF
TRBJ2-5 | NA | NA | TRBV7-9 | TGTGCCAGCAGCCCAGTACTCGTGCAAGAGACCCAGTACTTC | CASSPVLVQETQYF
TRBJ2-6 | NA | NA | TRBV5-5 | TGTGCCAGCAGCTTGCGTGACGGCAATCCCTCTGGGGCCAACGTCCTGACTTTC | CASSLRDGNPSGANVLTF
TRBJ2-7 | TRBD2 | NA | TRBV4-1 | TGCGCCAGCAGCCAAGTTCTCTCGGCGGGGGGTACCTACGAGCAGTACTTC | CASSQVLSAGGTYEQYF
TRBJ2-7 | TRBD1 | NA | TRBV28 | TGTGCCAGCAGTTCCTCTAGCAGGGGGCGCGGATCCTACGAGCAGTACTTC | CASSSSSRGRGSYEQYF
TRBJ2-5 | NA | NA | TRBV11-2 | TGTGCCAGCAGCCCGGGGCAGGGGCTATACGAGACCCAGTACTTC | CASSPGQGLYETQYF
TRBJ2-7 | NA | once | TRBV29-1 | TGCAGCGTTCTTCTAGGCATAGAATACGAGCAGTACTTC | CSVLLGIEYEQYF
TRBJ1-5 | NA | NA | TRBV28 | TGTGCCAGCAGTTTTACGGGCATCGGCAATCAGCCCCAGCATTTT | CASSFTGIGNQPQHF
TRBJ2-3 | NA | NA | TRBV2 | TGTGCCAGCAAGGGGGACGGCTCAGATACGCAGTATTTT | CASKGDGSDTQYF
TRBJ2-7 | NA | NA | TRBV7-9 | TGTGCCAGCAGCTTTAGCCCGGAAAGGAAAGAGATCCAGTACTTC | CASSFSPERKEIQYF
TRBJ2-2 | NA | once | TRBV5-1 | TGCGCCAGCAGCTTGTACCTTGCCGGGACGGATTTATCCGGGGAGCTGTTTTTT | CASSLYLAGTDLSGELFF
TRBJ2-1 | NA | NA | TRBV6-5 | TGTGCCAGCAGCCCGGGGCCCTCCTACAATGAGCAGTTCTTC | CASSPGPSYNEQFF
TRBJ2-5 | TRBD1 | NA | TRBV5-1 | TGCGCCAGCAGCTTTCCCGGGACAGGGGAAGAGACCCAGTACTTC | CASSFPGTGEETQYF
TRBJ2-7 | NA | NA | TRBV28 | TGTGCCAGCAGTTTAGACTCGGACAACGCCTACGAGCAGTACTTC | CASSLDSDNAYEQYF
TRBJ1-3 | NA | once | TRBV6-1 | TGTGCCAGCAGTGAAGGATCCGTAACAGCAAATTGGGCGACCTCTGGAAACACCATATATTTT | CASSEGSVTANWATSGNTIYF
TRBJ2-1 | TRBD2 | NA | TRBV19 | TGTGCCGCAAGCGGGAGCTCCTACAATGAGCAGTTCTTC | CAASGSSYNEQFF